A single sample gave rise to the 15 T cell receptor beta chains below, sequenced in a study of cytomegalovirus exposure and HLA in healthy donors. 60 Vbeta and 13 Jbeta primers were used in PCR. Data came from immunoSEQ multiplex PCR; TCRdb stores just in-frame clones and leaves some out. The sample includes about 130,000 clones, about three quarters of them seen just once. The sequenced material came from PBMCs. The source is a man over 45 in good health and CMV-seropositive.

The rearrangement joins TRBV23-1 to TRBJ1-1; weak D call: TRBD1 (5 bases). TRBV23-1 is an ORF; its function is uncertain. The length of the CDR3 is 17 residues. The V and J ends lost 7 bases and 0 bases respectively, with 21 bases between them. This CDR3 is CASIDLRRDFMNTEAFF. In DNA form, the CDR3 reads TGCGCCAGCATCGATTTAAGGAGGGACTTCATGAACACTGAAGCTTTCTTT.

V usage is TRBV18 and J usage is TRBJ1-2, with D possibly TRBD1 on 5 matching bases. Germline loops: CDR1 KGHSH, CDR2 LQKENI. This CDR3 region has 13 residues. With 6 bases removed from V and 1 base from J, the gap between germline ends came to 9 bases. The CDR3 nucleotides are TGTGCCAGCTCGACGACAGATAACTATGGCTACACCTTC. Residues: CASSTTDNYGYTF.

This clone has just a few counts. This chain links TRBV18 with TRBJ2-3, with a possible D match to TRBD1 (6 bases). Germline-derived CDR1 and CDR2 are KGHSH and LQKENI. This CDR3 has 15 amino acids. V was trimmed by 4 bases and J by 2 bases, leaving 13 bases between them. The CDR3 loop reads CASSQNQGFTDTQYF. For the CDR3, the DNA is TGTGCCAGCTCACAAAACCAGGGGTTCACAGATACGCAGTATTTT.

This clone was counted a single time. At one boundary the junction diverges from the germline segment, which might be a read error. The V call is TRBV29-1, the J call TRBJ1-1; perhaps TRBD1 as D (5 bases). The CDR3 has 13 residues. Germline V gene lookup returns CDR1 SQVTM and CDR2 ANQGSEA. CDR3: CSVEGMGGTEAFF. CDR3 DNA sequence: TGCAGCGTCGAAGGGATGGGGGGCACTGAAGCTTTCTTT.

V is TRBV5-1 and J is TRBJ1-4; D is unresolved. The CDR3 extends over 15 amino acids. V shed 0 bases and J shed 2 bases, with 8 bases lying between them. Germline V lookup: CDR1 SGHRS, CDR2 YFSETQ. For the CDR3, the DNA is TGCGCCAGCAGCTTGGTCGGTAATACTAATGAAAAACTGTTTTTT. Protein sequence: CASSLVGNTNEKLFF. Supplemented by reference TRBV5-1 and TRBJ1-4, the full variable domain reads KAGVTQTPRYLIKTRGQQVTLSCSPISGHRSVSWYQQTPGQGLQFLFEYFSETQRNKGNFPGRFSGRQFSNSRSEMNVSTLELGDSALYLCASSLVGNTNEKLFFGSGTQLSVL.

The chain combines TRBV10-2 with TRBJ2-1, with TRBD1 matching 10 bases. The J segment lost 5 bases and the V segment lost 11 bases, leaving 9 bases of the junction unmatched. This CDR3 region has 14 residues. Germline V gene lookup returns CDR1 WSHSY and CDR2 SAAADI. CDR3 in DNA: TGCGCCTCACGGGGGGGACAGGGGAACAATGAGCAGTTCTTC. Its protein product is CASRGGQGNNEQFF.

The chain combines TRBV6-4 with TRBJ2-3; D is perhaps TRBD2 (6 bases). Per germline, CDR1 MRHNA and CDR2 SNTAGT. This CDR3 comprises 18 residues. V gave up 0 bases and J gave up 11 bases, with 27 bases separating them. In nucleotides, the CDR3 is TGTGCCAGCAGTGACTCGGAGCAACAAGCCTACTCACTCGGGGGGCAGTATTTT. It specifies CASSDSEQQAYSLGGQYF.

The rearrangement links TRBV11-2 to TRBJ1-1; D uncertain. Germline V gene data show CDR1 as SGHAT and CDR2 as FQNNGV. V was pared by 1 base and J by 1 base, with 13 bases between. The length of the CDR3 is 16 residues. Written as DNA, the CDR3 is TGTGCCAGCAGCTTAGGCGGCGGAATCGGGAACACTGAAGCTTTCTTT. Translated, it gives CASSLGGGIGNTEAFF.

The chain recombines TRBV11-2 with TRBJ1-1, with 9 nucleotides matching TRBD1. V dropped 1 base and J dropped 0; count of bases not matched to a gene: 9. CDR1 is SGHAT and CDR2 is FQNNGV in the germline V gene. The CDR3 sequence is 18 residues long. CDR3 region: CASSLVRQGVKLNTEAFF. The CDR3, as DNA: TGTGCCAGCAGCTTAGTACGACAGGGGGTAAAACTGAACACTGAAGCTTTCTTT.

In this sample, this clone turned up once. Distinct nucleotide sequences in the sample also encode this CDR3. The CDR3 protein is CASSRDRDTEAFF. CDR3 nucleotides: TGTGCCAGTAGTAGAGACAGGGATACTGAAGCTTTCTTT. The rearrangement links TRBV19 to TRBJ1-1, with 7 bases fitting TRBD1. The CDR3 spans 13 residues. Germline assignment: CDR1 LNHDA and CDR2 SQIVND (reference sequence). Losses at the gene ends were 4 bases for V and 5 bases for J; bases not matched to a gene: 4.

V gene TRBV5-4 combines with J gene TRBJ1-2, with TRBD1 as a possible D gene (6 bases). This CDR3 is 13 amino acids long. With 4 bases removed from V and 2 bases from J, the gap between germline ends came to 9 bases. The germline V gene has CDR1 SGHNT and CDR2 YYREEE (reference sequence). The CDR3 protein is CASSLRGNYGYTF. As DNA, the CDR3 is TGTGCCAGCAGCCTCAGGGGAAACTATGGCTACACCTTC.

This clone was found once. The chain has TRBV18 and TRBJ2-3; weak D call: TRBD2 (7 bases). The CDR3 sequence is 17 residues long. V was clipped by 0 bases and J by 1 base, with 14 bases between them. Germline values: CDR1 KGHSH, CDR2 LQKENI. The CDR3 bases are TGTGCCAGCTCACCACCGAATCGGGGGGCCCGCACAGATACGCAGTATTTT. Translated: CASSPPNRGARTDTQYF.

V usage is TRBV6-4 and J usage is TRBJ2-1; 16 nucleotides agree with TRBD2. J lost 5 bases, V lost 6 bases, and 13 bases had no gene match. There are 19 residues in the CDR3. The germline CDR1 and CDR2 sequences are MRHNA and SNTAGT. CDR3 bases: TGTGCCAGCAGAGAGGCCGGGACTAGCGGGAGGGTGTGCCACAATGAGCAGTTCTTC. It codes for CASREAGTSGRVCHNEQFF.

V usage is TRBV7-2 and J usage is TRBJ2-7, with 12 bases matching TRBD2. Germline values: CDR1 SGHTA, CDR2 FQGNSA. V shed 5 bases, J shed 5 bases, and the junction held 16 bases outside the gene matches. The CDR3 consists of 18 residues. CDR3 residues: CASSPYPSSGRARDEQYF. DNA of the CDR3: TGTGCCAGCAGCCCTTATCCCTCTAGCGGGAGGGCGAGGGACGAGCAGTACTTC. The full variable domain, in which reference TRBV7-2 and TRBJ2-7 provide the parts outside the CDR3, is GAGVSQSPSNKVTEKGKDVELRCDPISGHTALYWYRQSLGQGLEFLIYFQGNSAPDKSGLPSDRFSAERTGGSVSTLTIQRTQQEDSAVYLCASSPYPSSGRARDEQYFGPGTRLTVT.

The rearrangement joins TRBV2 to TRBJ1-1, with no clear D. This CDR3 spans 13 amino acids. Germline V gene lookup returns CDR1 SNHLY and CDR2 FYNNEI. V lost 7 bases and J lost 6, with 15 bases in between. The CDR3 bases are TGTGCCAGCACGGCGGAGAGGCAGCCTGAAGCTTTCTTT. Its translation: CASTAERQPEAFF.